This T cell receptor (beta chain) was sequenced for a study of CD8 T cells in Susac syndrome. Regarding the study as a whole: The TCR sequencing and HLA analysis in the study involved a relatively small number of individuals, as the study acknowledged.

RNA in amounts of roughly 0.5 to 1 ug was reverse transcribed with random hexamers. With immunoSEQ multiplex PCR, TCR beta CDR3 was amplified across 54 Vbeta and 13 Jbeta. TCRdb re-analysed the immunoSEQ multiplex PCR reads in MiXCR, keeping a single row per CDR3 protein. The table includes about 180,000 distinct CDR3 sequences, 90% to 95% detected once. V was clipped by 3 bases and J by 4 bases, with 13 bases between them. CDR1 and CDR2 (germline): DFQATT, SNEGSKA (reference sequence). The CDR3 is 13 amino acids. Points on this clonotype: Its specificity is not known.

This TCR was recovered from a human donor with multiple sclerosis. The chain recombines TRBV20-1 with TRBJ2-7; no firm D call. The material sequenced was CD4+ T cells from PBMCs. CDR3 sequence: CSASSSSRYEQYF. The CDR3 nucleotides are TGCAGTGCTAGCTCATCGAGTCGGTACGAGCAGTACTTC.